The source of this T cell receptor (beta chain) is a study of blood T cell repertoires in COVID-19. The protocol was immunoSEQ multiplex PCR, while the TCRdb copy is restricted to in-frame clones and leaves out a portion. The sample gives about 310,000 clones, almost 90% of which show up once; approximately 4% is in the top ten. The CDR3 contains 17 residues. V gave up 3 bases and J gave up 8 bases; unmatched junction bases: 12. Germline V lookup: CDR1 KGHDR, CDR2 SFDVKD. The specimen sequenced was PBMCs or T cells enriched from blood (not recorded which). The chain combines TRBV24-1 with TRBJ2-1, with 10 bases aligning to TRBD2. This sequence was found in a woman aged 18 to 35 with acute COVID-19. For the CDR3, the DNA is TGTGCCACCAGTGATAGAATCGTAGCGGGAGGACGGCATGAGCAGTTCTTC. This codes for CATSDRIVAGGRHEQFF.